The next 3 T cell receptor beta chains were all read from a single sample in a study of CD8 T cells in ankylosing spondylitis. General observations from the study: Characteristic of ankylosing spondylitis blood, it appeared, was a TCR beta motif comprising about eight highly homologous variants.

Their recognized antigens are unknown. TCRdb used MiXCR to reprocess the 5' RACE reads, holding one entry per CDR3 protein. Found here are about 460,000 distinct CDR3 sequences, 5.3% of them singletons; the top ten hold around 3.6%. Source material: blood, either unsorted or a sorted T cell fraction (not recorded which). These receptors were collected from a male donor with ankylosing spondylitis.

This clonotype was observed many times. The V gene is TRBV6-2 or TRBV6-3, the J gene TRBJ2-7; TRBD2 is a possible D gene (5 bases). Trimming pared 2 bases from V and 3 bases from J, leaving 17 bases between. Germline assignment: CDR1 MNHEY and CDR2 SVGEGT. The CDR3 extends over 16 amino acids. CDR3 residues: CASSYGREIILYEQYF. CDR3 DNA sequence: TGTGCCAGCAGTTACGGTAGGGAGATTATCCTCTACGAGCAGTACTTC.

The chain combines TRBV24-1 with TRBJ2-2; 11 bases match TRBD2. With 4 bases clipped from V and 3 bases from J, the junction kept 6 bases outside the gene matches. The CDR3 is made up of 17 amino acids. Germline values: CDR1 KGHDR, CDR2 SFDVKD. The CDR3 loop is CATSDQTGLADTGELFF. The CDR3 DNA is TGTGCCACCAGTGACCAGACGGGACTAGCGGACACCGGGGAGCTGTTTTTT.

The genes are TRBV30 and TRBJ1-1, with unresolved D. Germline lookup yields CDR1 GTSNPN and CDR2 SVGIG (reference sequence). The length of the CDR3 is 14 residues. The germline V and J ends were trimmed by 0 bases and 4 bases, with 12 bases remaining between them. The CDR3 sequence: CAWSVRWRSTEAFF. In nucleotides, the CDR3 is TGTGCCTGGAGTGTACGGTGGAGGAGCACTGAAGCTTTCTTT.